Below, 9 T cell receptor beta chains from the same sample are listed, as sequenced in a study of shared clonotypes between healthy human individuals. Naive CD8 cells lacked CD45RO and underwent positive selection for CCR7, leaving out terminally differentiated effector memory CD45RA+ cells. Measured with immunoSEQ multiplex PCR; TCRdb has only the in-frame clones, and not every one. The sample has some 1,900,000 clones; about 94% are singletons. The source material was naive CD8+ T cells sorted from blood. The receptors here all came from a man between 18 and 35 years old in good health.

As regards this clone: In the same sample, other DNA sequences code for this CDR3. J is TRBJ2-7 and V is TRBV4-1; D may be TRBD2 (7 bases). The CDR3 runs 15 residues. From germline, CDR1 is MGHRA and CDR2 YSYEKL. Trimming removed 0 bases from V and 3 bases from J, with 12 bases in between. CDR3 residues: CASSQDGGGGYEQYF. The CDR3 DNA sequence: TGCGCCAGCAGCCAAGACGGAGGGGGGGGCTACGAGCAGTACTTC.

As regards this clone: Other DNA sequences in this sample translate to the same CDR3. The J gene is TRBJ2-7, the V gene TRBV6-5; tentatively, D is TRBD1 (6 bases). The germline V gene encodes CDR1 MNHEY and CDR2 SVGAGI. CDR3 length: 14 amino acids. The V end lost 2 bases, the J end lost 2 bases, and 10 bases lay between the germline ends. The CDR3 region is CASSYVGGTYEQYF. CDR3 coding DNA: TGTGCCAGCAGTTACGTTGGGGGCACCTACGAGCAGTACTTC.

The gene calls are TRBV9 and TRBJ1-6, with unresolved D. V lost 0 bases and J 9 bases, leaving 7 bases between the germline ends. Per germline, CDR1 SGDLS and CDR2 YYNGEE. This CDR3 region has 13 residues. This CDR3 reads CASSVGGSSPLHF. The CDR3 DNA reads TGTGCCAGCAGCGTAGGAGGTAGTTCACCCCTCCACTTT.

As to this clone: Additional DNA sequences in this sample encode the identical CDR3. The chain carries TRBV9 and TRBJ2-7; 7 positions match TRBD2. The germline V gene has CDR1 SGDLS and CDR2 YYNGEE. The CDR3 has 15 residues. V shed 0 bases, J shed 0 bases, and the junction held 3 bases outside the gene matches. The CDR3 DNA follows: TGTGCCAGCAGCGTAGGGGGGGGTCTCTCCTACGAGCAGTACTTC. The encoded protein is CASSVGGGLSYEQYF.

The V gene is TRBV27, the J gene TRBJ1-5, with D possibly being TRBD1 (6 bases). The CDR3 has 16 residues. Germline-derived CDR1 and CDR2 are MNHEY and SMNVEV (reference sequence). The V end lost 2 bases, the J end lost 0 bases, and 11 bases lay between the germline ends. Here the CDR3 reads CASSLNRAGSNQPQHF. The DNA for the CDR3 is TGTGCCAGCAGTTTAAACAGGGCGGGTAGCAATCAGCCCCAGCATTTT.

The chain uses TRBV4-3 and TRBJ2-7, with D perhaps matching TRBD1 (6 bases). Deletions cut 0 bases from V and 0 bases from J, with 27 bases between. This CDR3 has 21 amino acids. Germline assignment: CDR1 LGHNA and CDR2 YSLEER. This CDR3 is CASSQDVNRGRWAGASYEQYF. CDR3 DNA sequence: TGCGCCAGCAGCCAAGATGTGAATCGTGGTCGTTGGGCAGGGGCCTCCTACGAGCAGTACTTC.

The rearrangement uses TRBV7-2 and TRBJ2-2; no clear D. Trimming left V 4 bases short and J 10 bases short, with 7 bases between. The CDR3 runs 11 residues. Germline CDR1 SGHTA, CDR2 FQGNSA. The DNA for the CDR3 is TGTGCCAGCAGCTATTATGAGGAGCTGTTTTTT. This codes for CASSYYEELFF.

The chain is built from TRBV5-6 and TRBJ2-7; D may be TRBD1 (6 bases). Germline V lookup: CDR1 SGHDT, CDR2 YYEEEE. There are 14 residues in the CDR3. V was shortened by 2 bases and J by 4 bases, with 13 bases between the two germline ends. This CDR3 reads CASSFQGILYEQYF. CDR3 bases: TGTGCCAGCAGCTTTCAGGGGATTTTATACGAGCAGTACTTC.

The V call is TRBV5-4, the J call TRBJ2-7, with 10 bases lining up with TRBD1. V lost 4 bases to trimming and J lost 6 bases; unmatched junction nucleotides: 7. Germline V lookup: CDR1 SGHNT, CDR2 YYREEE (reference sequence). The CDR3 extends over 14 amino acids. CDR3 region: CASSPGTGVREQYF. The CDR3 region has the DNA TGTGCCAGCAGCCCCGGGACAGGGGTTCGCGAGCAGTACTTC.